This is a list of T cell receptor beta chains from one sample in a study of regulatory T cells in long-lasting Graves disease. TCRdb processed the multiplex PCR reads anew with MiXCR; each CDR3 protein has one entry. The sample lists 440,000 or so distinct CDR3 sequences; about 15% were seen once. A further study also used this sample, focusing on T cells in Graves' hyperthyroidism and ophthalmopathy.

The sequenced sample was peripheral blood mononuclear cells (PBMCs), obtained at new diagnosis, from a patient treated with antithyroid drugs. These receptors originate from a woman aged 25 to 39 with Graves disease. CDR3s include the opening cysteine and the closing phenylalanine or tryptophan. D genes are given only for firm matches. The size entry is marked missing in some rows and otherwise reads once, few, many or a size class.

j_call v_call clone_size d_call cdr3_aa cdr3_nt
TRBJ1-3 TRBV13 NA NA CASSRGFTGNTIYF TGTGCCAGCAGTAGGGGCTTTACTGGAAACACCATATATTTT
TRBJ2-2 TRBV5-5 many NA CASSLEGGGNTGELFF TGCGCCAGCAGCTTGGAAGGCGGAGGAAACACCGGGGAGCTGTTTTTT
TRBJ1-4 TRBV5-4 few NA CASKVSGRTATNEKLFF TGTGCCAGCAAAGTATCAGGGAGGACTGCAACTAATGAAAAACTGTTTTTT
TRBJ2-7 TRBV10-3 many TRBD1 CAIMGQGANEQYF TGTGCCATCATGGGACAGGGGGCGAACGAGCAGTACTTC
TRBJ2-1 TRBV27 many TRBD2 CASSLLPFSGRYNEQFF TGTGCCAGCAGTTTACTGCCCTTTAGCGGGAGGTACAATGAGCAGTTCTTC
TRBJ1-5 TRBV19 few NA CASSNGQPQHF TGTGCCAGTAGTAACGGTCAGCCCCAGCATTTT
TRBJ2-7 TRBV28 many NA CASSLIRQDVEQYF TGTGCCAGCAGTTTGATCCGACAGGACGTCGAGCAGTACTTC
TRBJ2-2 TRBV7-3 few TRBD2 CASSLRALAGGTNTGELFF TGTGCCAGCAGCTTAAGGGCGCTAGCGGGAGGGACAAACACCGGGGAGCTGTTTTTT
TRBJ2-4 TRBV6-1 many NA CASSEPDSFNIQYF TGTGCCAGCAGTGAACCGGACAGCTTCAACATTCAGTACTTC
TRBJ1-2 TRBV12-3/TRBV12-4 many NA CAIRTVYGYTF TGTGCCATAAGGACAGTCTATGGCTACACCTTC